Listed here are 24 T cell receptor beta chains from one sample, sequenced in a study of OX40 agonist ivuxolimab in advanced cancers. TCRdb's table, derived via immunoSEQ multiplex PCR, lists solely in-frame clones and lacks some. The sample records around 84,000 clones, around 85% being singletons. The sample was CD4+ or CD8+ T cells sorted from blood, taken in a trial of the OX40 agonist ivuxolimab. Every receptor here comes from an adult with an advanced solid tumor such as melanoma, head and neck, liver or kidney cancer.

The V gene is TRBV18, the J gene TRBJ2-1, with D uncertain. Per the germline V gene, CDR1 is KGHSH and CDR2 is LQKENI. This CDR3 region has 15 residues. V lost 8 bases and J lost 9, with 23 bases in between. CDR3 coding DNA: TGTGCCAGCCAAGGGTCCATGGGTTTTGGCGGTGAGCAGTTCTTC. As protein: CASQGSMGFGGEQFF.

The rearrangement uses TRBV5-1 and TRBJ2-3; no definite D call. This CDR3 is 15 amino acids long. Per germline, CDR1 SGHRS and CDR2 YFSETQ. V lost 1 base and J lost 5, with 14 bases in between. CDR3 sequence: CASSLNVLHQDTQYF. The CDR3 DNA sequence: TGCGCCAGCAGCTTGAACGTCTTACATCAAGATACGCAGTATTTT.

CDR3 coding DNA: TGTGCCAGCAGCGAGCGAGGGTTACGCGAAAAACTGTTTTTT. Translating it yields CASSERGLREKLFF. The gene calls are TRBV2 and TRBJ1-4; the D is unclear. The CDR3 contains 14 residues. Germline CDR1 is SNHLY and CDR2 is FYNNEI. V lost 6 bases to trimming and J lost 8 bases, with 16 bases between them.

The chain employs TRBV6-5 and TRBJ2-3, with D perhaps matching TRBD1 (6 bases). The germline V gene has CDR1 MNHEY and CDR2 SVGAGI. Trimming took 2 bases from V and 2 from J, leaving 14 bases between them. This CDR3 is 16 amino acids long. The CDR3: CASSYGHEGDTDTQYF. In DNA, the CDR3 is TGTGCCAGCAGTTACGGTCACGAGGGGGACACAGATACGCAGTATTTT.

This chain uses TRBV27 with TRBJ2-7, with D possibly TRBD2 on 5 matching bases. The germline gives CDR1 MNHEY, CDR2 SMNVEV (reference sequence). V was shortened by 5 bases and J by 0 bases, with 11 bases between the two germline ends. This CDR3 is 14 amino acids long. The CDR3 nucleotides are TGTGCCAGCAGTCCCATCGGGGACTCCTACGAGCAGTACTTC. As protein: CASSPIGDSYEQYF.

This clone was observed a handful of times. This sequence joins TRBV5-1 and TRBJ1-1; D not resolved. CDR1 SGHRS and CDR2 YFSETQ come from the germline V gene. The V and J ends lost 0 bases and 1 base respectively, with 10 bases between them. This CDR3 comprises 15 residues. The CDR3 here is CASSLGAFGNTEAFF. CDR3 sequence (DNA): TGCGCCAGCAGCTTGGGAGCGTTCGGGAACACTGAAGCTTTCTTT.

This rearrangement joins TRBV7-9 to TRBJ1-5; 11 bases agree with TRBD1. Losses at the gene ends were 5 bases for V and 6 bases for J; bases not matched to a gene: 9. This CDR3 is built from 16 residues. Germline V lookup: CDR1 SEHNR, CDR2 FQNEAQ (reference sequence). The CDR3, as DNA: TGTGCCAGCAGCCGGTACGGACAGGGGGCAGGTCAGCCCCAGCATTTT. This codes for CASSRYGQGAGQPQHF.

The rearrangement links TRBV27 to TRBJ1-6; TRBD1 might be the D (5 bases). Germline loops: CDR1 MNHEY, CDR2 SMNVEV (reference sequence). V was trimmed by 1 base and J by 9 bases, leaving 22 bases between them. CDR3 size: 18 residues. CDR3 bases: TGTGCCAGCAGTTTATACACCCCACATGGGGCCCCGGGTTCACCCCTCCACTTT. Its protein is CASSLYTPHGAPGSPLHF.

This clone was seen a single time. The chain employs TRBV18 and TRBJ2-5; weak D call: TRBD2 (5 bases). There are 14 residues in the CDR3. The V and J ends lost 2 bases and 5 bases respectively, with 12 bases between them. Germline-derived CDR1 and CDR2 are KGHSH and LQKENI. The CDR3 sequence is CASSPLEEVETQYF. CDR3 nucleotides: TGTGCCAGCTCACCATTGGAGGAAGTCGAGACCCAGTACTTC. The full variable domain, with the rest looked up from reference TRBV18 and TRBJ2-5, is NAGVMQNPRHLVRRRGQEARLRCSPMKGHSHVYWYRQLPEEGLKFMVYLQKENIIDESGMPKERFSAEFPKEGPSILRIQQVVRGDSAAYFCASSPLEEVETQYFGPGTRLLVL.

The chain links TRBV11-2 to TRBJ2-3; D is unresolved. CDR3 size: 13 residues. V lost 0 bases and J lost 8, with 9 bases in between. Germline V CDR1 and CDR2: SGHAT, FQNNGV. CDR3 bases: TGTGCCAGCAGCTTAGAGGGCCTAGGTACGCAGTATTTT. This translates into CASSLEGLGTQYF.

This clone was observed a few times. V usage is TRBV11-2 and J usage is TRBJ2-4, with D uncertain. Germline CDR1 is SGHAT and CDR2 is FQNNGV. CDR3 length: 15 amino acids. The V gene lost 5 bases and the J gene lost 0 bases, with 11 bases spanning the gap. The CDR3 spells CASSQISVAKNIQYF. CDR3 nucleotides: TGTGCCAGCAGCCAGATTTCGGTAGCCAAAAACATTCAGTACTTC. The entire variable domain, with the rest obtained from reference TRBV11-2 and TRBJ2-4, is as follows: EAGVAQSPRYKIIEKRQSVAFWCNPISGHATLYWYQQILGQGPKLLIQFQNNGVVDDSQLPKDRFSAERLKGVDSTLKIQPAKLEDSAVYLCASSQISVAKNIQYFGAGTRLSVL.

V gene TRBV7-2 combines with J gene TRBJ2-7, with D perhaps matching TRBD2 (5 bases). This CDR3 region has 18 residues. Germline CDR1 and CDR2: SGHTA and FQGNSA. The ends were cut back, 5 bases at V and 0 bases at J, with 23 bases in the middle. CDR3 loop: CASSPNYHTRSTSYEQYF. The CDR3 DNA reads TGTGCCAGCAGCCCCAACTACCATACTAGATCCACCTCCTACGAGCAGTACTTC. Based on the CDR3 plus reference TRBV7-2 and TRBJ2-7, the full variable domain is GAGVSQSPSNKVTEKGKDVELRCDPISGHTALYWYRQSLGQGLEFLIYFQGNSAPDKSGLPSDRFSAERTGGSVSTLTIQRTQQEDSAVYLCASSPNYHTRSTSYEQYFGPGTRLTVT.

V gene TRBV5-1 combines with J gene TRBJ2-1; D is unresolved. V lost 4 bases to trimming and J lost 2 bases, with 10 bases between them. In germline, CDR1 is SGHRS, CDR2 YFSETQ. CDR3 length: 14 residues. The CDR3 loop reads CASSPDKAYNEQFF. Written as DNA, the CDR3 is TGCGCCAGCAGCCCGGATAAGGCCTACAATGAGCAGTTCTTC.

The chain recombines TRBV27 with TRBJ1-5, with 7 bases lining up with TRBD1. The CDR3 extends over 14 amino acids. Germline assignment: CDR1 MNHEY and CDR2 SMNVEV (reference sequence). With 6 bases clipped from V and 4 bases from J, the junction kept 6 bases outside the gene matches. Written as DNA, the CDR3 is TGTGCCAGCAGAGGGACAGCCGCAAATCAGCCCCAGCATTTT. It yields the protein CASRGTAANQPQHF.

V and J are TRBV4-1 and TRBJ2-3, with 11 bases that match TRBD2. J lost 6 bases, V lost 0 bases, and 11 bases had no gene match. The length of the CDR3 is 18 residues. CDR1 MGHRA and CDR2 YSYEKL come from the germline V gene. The CDR3 nucleotides are TGCGCCAGCAGCCAAGATAGCCTAGCGGGAGGCCCACGGGATACGCAGTATTTT. It is translated as CASSQDSLAGGPRDTQYF.

The gene calls are TRBV9 and TRBJ2-7, with a weak D call TRBD2 (6 bases). The CDR3 totals 13 residues. V was trimmed by 0 bases and J by 6 bases, leaving 10 bases between them. CDR1 SGDLS and CDR2 YYNGEE come from the germline V gene. CDR3 bases: TGTGCCAGCAGCGTAGAGGAGGGCGGCGAGCAGTACTTC. It specifies CASSVEEGGEQYF.

The chain recombines TRBV12-5 with TRBJ2-3; 10 bases are shared with TRBD2. This CDR3 is 17 amino acids long. The V segment lost 6 bases and the J segment 0 bases; nucleotides outside the gene matches: 9. Germline V gives CDR1 LGHNT, CDR2 FRNRAP. In DNA form, the CDR3 reads TGTGCTAGTGGGTCAGCACTAGCGGGGACTAGCACAGATACGCAGTATTTT. This codes for CASGSALAGTSTDTQYF.

V is TRBV18 and J is TRBJ1-4; D unresolved. CDR1 and CDR2 (germline): KGHSH, LQKENI. CDR3 length: 13 residues. The V gene lost 0 bases and the J gene lost 8 bases, with 7 bases spanning the gap. CDR3 region: CASSPPPGEKLFF. CDR3 DNA sequence: TGTGCCAGCTCACCACCCCCGGGCGAAAAACTGTTTTTT.

This chain uses TRBV14 with TRBJ1-4; TRBD1 aligns across 8 bases. V lost 6 bases, J lost 0 bases, and 6 bases stayed unmatched. The CDR3 length is 16 residues. CDR1 SGHDN and CDR2 FVKESK come from the germline V gene. CDR3 sequence: CASSPDRGTTNEKLFF. In DNA, the CDR3 is TGTGCCAGCAGTCCCGACAGGGGCACAACTAATGAAAAACTGTTTTTT.

This clone was found once. This chain connects TRBV11-2 to TRBJ2-7, with 10 bases lining up with TRBD2. The trim removed 5 bases at V and 1 base at J, leaving 5 bases unmatched. Germline V gives CDR1 SGHAT, CDR2 FQNNGV. This CDR3 is 15 amino acids long. The CDR3 reads CASSLLAGASYEQYF. DNA of the CDR3: TGTGCCAGCAGCCTCCTAGCGGGGGCTTCCTACGAGCAGTACTTC. The variable domain in full, completed from reference TRBV11-2 and TRBJ2-7, reads EAGVAQSPRYKIIEKRQSVAFWCNPISGHATLYWYQQILGQGPKLLIQFQNNGVVDDSQLPKDRFSAERLKGVDSTLKIQPAKLEDSAVYLCASSLLAGASYEQYFGPGTRLTVT.

The chain joins TRBV7-2 to TRBJ2-3; TRBD2 is a possible D gene (6 bases). CDR3 size: 15 residues. The germline V gene has CDR1 SGHTA and CDR2 FQGNSA. V gave up 4 bases and J gave up 1 base, with 12 bases separating them. CDR3 in DNA: TGTGCCAGCAGCTACGACGGCGGGGGCACAGATACGCAGTATTTT. Translating gives CASSYDGGGTDTQYF.

The J gene is TRBJ2-4, the V gene TRBV21-1; the table's D call, TRBD1, was not checked against the DNA. TRBV21-1 constitutes a pseudogene. CDR3 size: 17 residues. The CDR3 nucleotides are TGTGCCAGCAGCAAAGCGGGACAGGTAATAGCCAAAAACATTCAGTACTTC. It codes for CASSKAGQVIAKNIQYF.

The chain couples TRBV30 to TRBJ1-6; possibly TRBD1 for D (5 bases). This CDR3 has 12 residues. Trimming shortened V by 3 bases and J by 14 bases, and 14 bases separated the two germline ends. Germline loops: CDR1 GTSNPN, CDR2 SVGIG (reference sequence). For the CDR3, the DNA is TGTGCCTGGAGAAGGACCTCGGGGGCCCTCCACTTT. This sequence encodes CAWRRTSGALHF.

V usage is TRBV5-1 and J usage is TRBJ2-7, with D hard to call. This CDR3 comprises 15 residues. CDR1 and CDR2 from the germline V gene are SGHRS and YFSETQ. V was trimmed by 0 bases and J by 0 bases, leaving 10 bases between them. CDR3 sequence: CASSLATASSYEQYF. The CDR3 bases are TGCGCCAGCAGCTTGGCTACCGCGAGCTCCTACGAGCAGTACTTC.